The 25 T cell receptor beta chains in this list originate from one sample, sequenced in a study of PD-1 blockade in mismatch repair-deficient tumors. The data were produced by immunoSEQ multiplex PCR, yet TCRdb's version contains in-frame clones alone and is incomplete. The sample holds 49,000 or so clones, approximately 81% seen once. The sample here was peripheral blood, taken roughly 21 weeks after starting pembrolizumab. These receptors all stem from an adult with mismatch repair-deficient cancer.

This clone appeared a single time. The chain employs TRBV5-4 and TRBJ1-1; possible D gene TRBD1, 5 bases. V lost 2 bases and J lost 6, with 23 bases in between. This CDR3 is built from 17 residues. Germline loops: CDR1 SGHNT, CDR2 YYREEE (reference sequence). CDR3 amino acids: CASSFGGALGEWSEAFF. CDR3 DNA: TGTGCCAGCAGCTTCGGAGGGGCACTGGGCGAGTGGTCTGAAGCTTTCTTT.

The gene calls are TRBV7-2 and TRBJ1-1; D is undetermined. Trimming took off 6 bases at V and 5 bases at J, with 13 bases between the two ends. The CDR3 contains 13 residues. The germline V gene has CDR1 SGHTA and CDR2 FQGNSA. The CDR3 nucleotides read TGTGCCAGCAGTCTATATCTCGGTACTGAAGCTTTCTTT. Protein: CASSLYLGTEAFF. Based on the CDR3 plus reference TRBV7-2 and TRBJ1-1, the full variable domain is GAGVSQSPSNKVTEKGKDVELRCDPISGHTALYWYRQSLGQGLEFLIYFQGNSAPDKSGLPSDRFSAERTGGSVSTLTIQRTQQEDSAVYLCASSLYLGTEAFFGQGTRLTVV.

Of note for this clone: Other DNA sequences in this sample translate to the same CDR3. The chain's CDR3 is CAWSGGPQETQYF. The DNA of the CDR3 is TGTGCCTGGAGTGGGGGACCGCAAGAGACCCAGTACTTC. The rearrangement joins TRBV30 to TRBJ2-5; D is perhaps TRBD1 or TRBD2 (5 bases each). Trimming stripped 1 base from V and 2 bases from J, with 8 bases between. The length of the CDR3 is 13 residues. The V gene's germline CDR1 is GTSNPN and CDR2 SVGIG (reference sequence). The complete variable domain, with remaining parts taken from reference TRBV30 and TRBJ2-5, reads SQTIHQWPATLVQPVGSPLSLECTVEGTSNPNLYWYRQAAGRGLQLLFYSVGIGQISSEVPQNLSASRPQDRQFILSSKKLLLSDSGFYLCAWSGGPQETQYFGPGTRLLVL.

V gene TRBV2 combines with J gene TRBJ2-3; 8 bases are a match to TRBD2. The germline V gene has CDR1 SNHLY and CDR2 FYNNEI. The V segment lost 0 bases and the J segment 1 base; nucleotides outside the gene matches: 6. The CDR3 sequence is 17 residues long. The CDR3 protein is CASSEAWREDRTDTQYF. As DNA, the CDR3 is TGTGCCAGCAGTGAAGCGTGGCGGGAGGATCGCACAGATACGCAGTATTTT.

The chain employs TRBV19 and TRBJ1-4; no definite D call. The CDR3 length is 14 residues. Trimming removed 6 bases at V and 7 bases at J, with 15 bases between. Germline V gene sequence: CDR1 LNHDA, CDR2 SQIVND (reference sequence). The CDR3 DNA reads TGTGCCAGTAGGATGAGCCGTTTAGGTGAAAAACTGTTTTTT. Its protein product is CASRMSRLGEKLFF.

This sequence joins TRBV7-2 and TRBJ2-7, with 8 bases matching TRBD1. Trimming cost V 5 bases and J 2 bases; bases outside gene matches: 5. The CDR3 is 14 amino acids. The germline V gene has CDR1 SGHTA and CDR2 FQGNSA. DNA for the CDR3: TGTGCCAGCAGCCGGGGGACAGGAACCTACGAGCAGTACTTC. This sequence encodes CASSRGTGTYEQYF.

The chain joins TRBV7-2 to TRBJ2-7; D is ambiguous. CDR3 size: 12 residues. Trimming took off 5 bases at V and 2 bases at J, with 7 bases between the two ends. The germline V gene encodes CDR1 SGHTA and CDR2 FQGNSA. The CDR3, as DNA: TGTGCCAGCAGCCGCACCCCCTACGAGCAGTACTTC. Amino acids: CASSRTPYEQYF.

By sample share, this clone is medium-sized (0.01 to 0.1%). This rearrangement joins TRBV6-6 to TRBJ2-2; D may be TRBD2 (6 bases). This CDR3 is 16 amino acids long. V was clipped by 6 bases and J by 0 bases, with 14 bases between them. Germline V CDR1 and CDR2: MNHNY, SVGAGI (reference sequence). CDR3 in DNA: TGTGCCAGCAGAACAACTAGCCGAACGAACACCGGGGAGCTGTTTTTT. Translated: CASRTTSRTNTGELFF.

In its sample, this clone was seen once. V gene TRBV4-1 combines with J gene TRBJ2-7, with D perhaps matching TRBD1 (6 bases). The V end was cut by 5 bases, the J end by 2 bases, with 10 bases between. Germline loops: CDR1 MGHRA, CDR2 YSYEKL. The CDR3 totals 13 residues. DNA of the CDR3: TGCGCCAGCAGCACAGGGCCCGCCTACGAGCAGTACTTC. It codes for CASSTGPAYEQYF.

The chain carries TRBV14 and TRBJ2-1, with 14 bases aligning to TRBD2. The CDR3 is 15 residues long. Germline CDR1 reads SGHDN; CDR2 reads FVKESK. With 4 bases clipped from V and 10 bases from J, the junction kept 6 bases outside the gene matches. In nucleotides, the CDR3 is TGTGCCAGCAGCCCAACGGGACTAGCGGGAGCCGAGCAGTTCTTC. Its translation is CASSPTGLAGAEQFF.

The V call is TRBV19, the J call TRBJ2-1, with 9 bases that match TRBD1. The CDR3 length is 19 residues. V was pared by 8 bases and J by 4 bases, with 21 bases of the junction left unmatched. CDR1 is LNHDA, CDR2 SQIVND, per germline (reference sequence). The CDR3 region has the DNA TGTGCCAGTTCTCACCTTAGTGGAGGACGAGGGACAGGGTACAATGAGCAGTTCTTC. Its translation is CASSHLSGGRGTGYNEQFF.

The V and J genes are TRBV7-3 and TRBJ2-6; 9 bases agree with TRBD1. Germline V gene data show CDR1 as SGHTA and CDR2 as FQGTGA. The CDR3 covers 16 residues. V lost 2 bases to trimming and J lost 4 bases; unmatched junction nucleotides: 3. The CDR3 nucleotides are TGTGCCAGCAGCTTAGGGACAGGGACCGGGGCCAACGTCCTGACTTTC. It specifies CASSLGTGTGANVLTF.

The rearrangement joins TRBV9 to TRBJ2-2; perhaps TRBD2 as D (6 bases). The CDR3 consists of 14 residues. Germline CDR1 is SGDLS and CDR2 is YYNGEE. The CDR3: CVNPGGNGTGELFF. For the CDR3, the DNA is TGTGTTAATCCTGGGGGGAATGGCACCGGGGAGCTGTTTTTT.

The V and J genes are TRBV11-3 and TRBJ2-2; D possibly corresponds to TRBD1 (6 bases). The CDR3 covers 17 residues. V was shortened by 4 bases and J by 6 bases, with 21 bases between the two germline ends. Germline CDR1 SGHNT, CDR2 YENEEA. This chain's CDR3 is CASSSHPRAGVPGELFF. CDR3 nucleotides: TGTGCCAGCAGCTCCCACCCGAGGGCAGGGGTCCCCGGGGAGCTGTTTTTT.

About this clone: One end of the junction varies from germline; a read error may be responsible. V and J are TRBV5-1 and TRBJ2-1; a possible D gene is TRBD2 (6 bases). Germline CDR1 is SGHRS and CDR2 is YFSETQ. The CDR3 consists of 14 residues. CDR3 amino acids: CASSLGGNNNEQFF. In DNA, the CDR3 is TGCGCCAGCAGTTTGGGCGGGAACAACAATGAGCAGTTCTTC.

This sequence joins TRBV5-8 and TRBJ1-1, with D unclear. The CDR3 is 11 amino acids. The germline V gene has CDR1 SGHTS and CDR2 YDEGEE. V was clipped by 2 bases and J by 10 bases, with 9 bases between them. The CDR3 nucleotides are TGTGCCAGCAGCTTTATTCTAGGAGCTTTCTTT. Translated, it gives CASSFILGAFF.

V is TRBV4-2 and J is TRBJ2-2; 10 bases match TRBD2. Germline V CDR1 and CDR2: LGHNA, YNFKEQ. The CDR3 runs 16 residues. The V and J ends lost 4 bases and 2 bases, in that order; junction bases with no gene match: 4. The CDR3 nucleotides read TGTGCCAGCAGCCTAAGCGGGGGGGCCAACACCGGGGAGCTGTTTTTT. Its translation is CASSLSGGANTGELFF.

This sequence joins TRBV5-4 and TRBJ2-7; TRBD2 aligns across 7 bases. This CDR3 has 15 amino acids. After removal of 0 bases from V and 3 bases from J, the junction contained 6 bases not matched to a gene. From germline, CDR1 is SGHNT and CDR2 YYREEE (reference sequence). CDR3 DNA sequence: TGTGCCAGCAGCTTGGATTCTGGCGGGAGCTACGAGCAGTACTTC. Protein sequence: CASSLDSGGSYEQYF.

The chain recombines TRBV16 with TRBJ1-5; D perhaps matches TRBD1 (6 bases). Germline loops: CDR1 KGHSY, CDR2 FQNENV. This CDR3 has 15 residues. V shed 0 bases and J shed 3 bases, with 9 bases lying between them. CDR3 DNA sequence: TGTGCCAGCAGCCAATCAAGGGGGGACAATCAGCCCCAGCATTTT. This sequence encodes CASSQSRGDNQPQHF.

The chain couples TRBV7-3 to TRBJ2-5, with 8 positions matching TRBD2. Looked up from germline, CDR1 is SGHTA and CDR2 is FQGTGA. CDR3 length equals 15 residues. V lost 5 bases and J lost 4; bases outside the gene matches: 9. CDR3 nucleotide sequence: TGTGCCAGCAGCCCTTCGGGGGGGGGTTCAGAGACCCAGTACTTC. This gives the protein CASSPSGGGSETQYF.

This CDR3 is CASSPTFRDEGTDTQYF. In DNA form, the CDR3 reads TGTGCCAGCTCACCGACTTTCCGGGACGAAGGGACAGATACGCAGTATTTT. The chain joins TRBV18 to TRBJ2-3; D is possibly TRBD1 or TRBD2 (5 bases each). The V and J ends lost 3 bases and 3 bases respectively, with 19 bases between them. The CDR3 is 17 amino acids. Germline loops: CDR1 KGHSH, CDR2 LQKENI.

The CDR3 DNA sequence: TGCGCCACCGGAAACAATCAGCCCCAGCATTTT. Translating it yields CATGNNQPQHF. The chain employs TRBV4-3 and TRBJ1-5, with D unclear. Germline-derived CDR1 and CDR2 are LGHNA and YSLEER. Trimming cost V 10 bases and J 3 bases, with 7 bases left between them. CDR3 length: 11 residues.

The chain couples TRBV7-8 to TRBJ2-7; 9 nucleotides match TRBD1. Germline lookup yields CDR1 SGHVS and CDR2 FQNEAQ. The CDR3 is 14 residues long. V gave up 0 bases and J gave up 3 bases; unmatched junction bases: 0. The CDR3 loop is CASSLAGQGYEQYF. CDR3 DNA sequence: TGTGCCAGCAGCTTAGCGGGACAGGGCTACGAGCAGTACTTC. The full variable domain, rest sourced from reference TRBV7-8 and TRBJ2-7, is GAGVSQSPRYKVAKRGQDVALRCDPISGHVSLFWYQQALGQGPEFLTYFQNEAQLDKSGLPSDRFFAERPEGSVSTLKIQRTQQEDSAVYLCASSLAGQGYEQYFGPGTRLTVT.

The chain couples TRBV29-1 to TRBJ2-5; D unresolved. The CDR3 loop spans 12 amino acids. The germline V gene has CDR1 SQVTM and CDR2 ANQGSEA. Trimming removed 5 bases at V and 1 base at J, with 8 bases between. The CDR3 is CSVTGLQETQYF. The CDR3 DNA reads as TGCAGCGTTACGGGTCTCCAAGAGACCCAGTACTTC.

This clone was detected once. This same CDR3 is encoded by further DNA sequences in the sample. DNA for the CDR3: TGTGCCAGTAGTCCTCAGGTCAGCACAGATACGCAGTATTTT. Its protein is CASSPQVSTDTQYF. The chain uses TRBV19 and TRBJ2-3; D is uncertain. The germline V and J ends were trimmed by 5 bases and 0 bases, with 9 bases remaining between them. Germline V gene sequence: CDR1 LNHDA, CDR2 SQIVND (reference sequence). The CDR3 is 14 amino acids.